This TCR beta chain was identified in a study of blood T cell repertoires in COVID-19. Study overall: Some COVID-19 samples were acute and others convalescent; all came from the United States, Italy and Spain.

Some clones are missing from TCRdb's copy, which holds only in-frame ones; the method was immunoSEQ multiplex PCR. The sample consists of 310,000 or so clones, about 87% of them appearing once. Trimming removed 1 base from V and 7 bases from J, with 10 bases in between. The germline CDR1 and CDR2 sequences are LGHDT and YNNKEL (reference sequence). This CDR3 is built from 13 residues. Recovery among Cohort 3 donors was established by two negative PCRs, clearance, or symptom resolution. This chain links TRBV3-1 (or the pseudogene TRBV3-2) with TRBJ1-2, with D perhaps TRBD1 (6 bases). The clonotype comes from a woman aged 18-35 years who had recovered from COVID-19. What was sequenced was PBMCs or T cells enriched from blood (not recorded which). In nucleotides, the CDR3 is TGTGCCAGCAGCCAAGCAGGGGCTGGTGGCTACACCTTC. Amino acids: CASSQAGAGGYTF.